The clone carrying this T cell receptor (beta chain) was observed a few times. TCRdb used MiXCR to reprocess the RT-PCR reads, holding one entry per CDR3 protein. This table holds roughly 700,000 distinct CDR3 sequences, approximately 15% found once. The data derive from a study of response to subunit inactivated influenza vaccine. Deletions cut 0 bases from V and 5 bases from J, with 8 bases between. Germline assignment: CDR1 SGHRS and CDR2 YFSETQ. This CDR3 is built from 13 residues. This TCR came from a man aged 50-60 years who received an inactivated influenza vaccine. The genes are TRBV5-1 and TRBJ2-5; D uncertain. The starting material was PBMCs from blood, obtained 11 to 12 days after vaccination. The CDR3: CASSLVPSETQYF. CDR3 nucleotide sequence: TGCGCCAGCAGCTTGGTCCCGAGTGAGACCCAGTACTTC.